This paragraph covers one T cell receptor (beta chain) sequence. This sample is part of a study of blood T cell repertoires in COVID-19. In the study overall: Researchers got acute and convalescent COVID-19 samples from the United States, Italy and Spain. PBMCs, B-cell-depleted T cells, or T cells provided the cDNA or gDNA that made up the material.

Methods used by the authors: Reference gene primer amplification gave estimated nucleated cell counts. Here immunoSEQ multiplex PCR was the method, and the copy in TCRdb shows in-frame clones only, minus some. V, J and clone size are taken as reported in that table, and D and trimming were inferred from the DNA itself. The table lists 150,000 to 200,000 clones, roughly nine tenths of them singletons. This CDR3 is built from 13 residues. Germline V gene lookup returns CDR1 SGHTS and CDR2 YDEGEE. V lost 4 bases to trimming and J lost 7 bases, with 14 bases between them. The TCR comes from a woman in her sixties or seventies with acute or convalescent COVID-19. J is TRBJ1-1 and V is TRBV5-8; no clear D gene. The sample taken for sequencing was peripheral blood. CDR3: CASSQERALEAFF. The CDR3 DNA sequence: TGTGCCAGCAGCCAGGAGAGGGCTCTTGAAGCTTTCTTT. Based on the CDR3 plus reference TRBV5-8 and TRBJ1-1, the full variable domain is EAGVTQSPTHLIKTRGQQATLRCSPISGHTSVYWYQQALGLGLQFLLWYDEGEERNRGNFPPRFSGRQFPNYSSELNVNALELEDSALYLCASSQERALEAFFGQGTRLTVV.